Below, one TCR beta chain is given with its context. Per the study methods: Cell counts per sample came from amplifying reference gene primers. Profiled with immunoSEQ multiplex PCR; TCRdb holds only in-frame clones, not every one. The V and J calls and the clone size are those of that table, but D and trimming were determined from the DNA. The sample yields roughly 70,000 clones, approximately 90% seen once. This entry comes from a study of blood T cell repertoires in COVID-19. Looking at the study overall: COVID-19 samples from acute and convalescent phases originated in the United States, Italy and Spain. T cells, B-cell-depleted T cells, or PBMCs provided the cDNA or gDNA that served as material.

The CDR3 runs to 14 residues. Germline-derived CDR1 and CDR2 are SNHLY and FYNNEI. The V gene lost 6 bases and the J gene lost 2 bases, with 13 bases spanning the gap. The chain joins TRBV2 to TRBJ1-1, with D tentatively TRBD1 (6 bases). The TCR sequence derives from a man aged 70 or older with active COVID-19. The sequenced sample consisted of peripheral blood. The CDR3 bases are TGTGCCAGCAGCCCCCGGGGGGCCAACACTGAAGCTTTCTTT. It is translated as CASSPRGANTEAFF.